Sequencing of this T cell receptor (beta chain) was carried out in a study of long-term antiretroviral therapy in people with HIV (dated by TCRdb to between 2021 and 2023). Context from the whole study: Collection of the earliest samples took place about a decade ahead of the 2015 WHO recommendation for immediate ART, at a time when ART was typically delayed until CD4 counts fell. This retrospective serial study examined whether starting ART and sustained HIV suppression were associated with changes in the composition and diversity of the TRB repertoire in peripheral blood. The cohort contributed about 190 cryopreserved PBMC samples from about 31 adults with confirmed HIV infection, collected serially over a mean of approximately 6 years (range 1-12). Among the 30 to 35 participants with HIV, roughly eleven were female. Test extractions of a monoclonal T-cell line alongside under 35 polyclonal samples showed no cross-contamination during QIAcube processing.

Sequencing of the TRB variable region was done with the immunoSEQ hsTCRB v3.0 assay at survey level resolution. The targeted TRB sequencing depth was roughly 35,000-50,000 T-cell genomes per sample. An Illumina MiSeq with a v3 150-cycle kit was used to sequence the pooled TRB libraries. The authors' analysis ran thus. Repertoire analysis was run in R within a reproducible Nextflow workflow that covered QC, data transformation and analysis. LymphoSeq2, an R package for exploring AIRR-Seq data, was used to implement the custom analyses. A few samples that produced fewer than 5000 total TRB sequences were removed, so 150 to 200 HIV repertoires were analyzed. Among the roughly 200 retained HIV repertoires, 55 to 60 were collected before ART initiation and approximately 130 were collected after ART initiation. Repertoires were downsampled to 5000 TRB nucleotide sequences, and summary statistics were averaged over 100 downsampling iterations. TRB sequences were retained for analysis only if CDR3 regions of at least seven amino acids were present. Diversity was assessed using a clonality score derived from Shannon entropy and using the Gini coefficient. In the repertoire networks, any two of the top 5000 CDR3 amino acid sequences were linked whenever the two sequences differed by an edit distance of one. For TRB CDR3 amino acid sequences, GLIPH2 was used to predict antigen specificity groups and MHC restriction. Known CMV, EBV, HIV or tissue antigen associations were flagged by matching CDR3 amino acid sequences against VDJdb and McPAS-TCR. Pre-ART, post-ART and control groups were compared with Wilcoxon signed-rank tests and Holm-Bonferroni correction. In TCRdb, the immuneACCESS table is reduced to in-frame sequences with V and J assigned. These tables do not hold every clone; where another copy was compared, an unresolved V gene accounts for under half, and the others remain unexplained. That table supplies the V and J calls and clone size; D and trimming were determined from the DNA. The sample profile shows over 35,000 clones; over 90% of them were found once. Of the sample, approximately 2.2% is held by the ten largest clones.

Inclusion was restricted to participants for whom at least one PBMC sample before ART initiation and at least two post-ART samples were available. Every participant with HIV received treatment in the United States of America. Before DNA extraction, cryopreserved samples of about 1-11 million PBMC were thawed and then washed. At the time of the earliest PBMC sample, participants with HIV were aged between about 20 and 55 years. Each participant contributed PBMC samples from 1-4 timepoints before ART initiation and 2-8 timepoints after ART initiation, with a median of 7 samples. Serial HIV viral load, CD4+ T-cell count, ART history and demographic data were obtained for every participant. Using a Qiagen kit on a QIAcube, genomic DNA was extracted from unsorted PBMC, with samples processed in batches of 12. The paper's findings and limits, for the study overall: Samples dated from the mid-2000s to the late 2010s, and the ART regimens used may be less effective than current ones. Because cell numbers in pre-ART samples were limited, unsorted PBMC were profiled instead of sorted CD4+ and CD8+ T cells. Expanded TRB clones identified before ART initiation dominated the repertoire at all time points, although this dominance fluctuated and declined in many PLHIV after ART. A significant increase in TRB diversity was found to be associated with ART initiation, although TRB diversity was observed to remain significantly below that of transplant donor controls even after long-term ART. CDR3 length ranges in HIV repertoires were narrower than in controls, and network structure suggested an antigen-experienced repertoire with only a slight naive shift after ART. No data were available on ART adherence, viral resistance or therapy changes, limiting inferences about post-ART repertoire changes. Because PBMC availability was limited, only the TCR beta chain was sequenced, with no alpha chain pairing.

A remark on this clone: The specificity of this receptor is unknown. It has no much larger one-base neighbor in the sample; base qualities were not kept.

This specimen was unsorted PBMCs, taken 9.2 years after starting antiretroviral therapy. This receptor was identified in a man aged 30 to 45 with HIV.

CDR3 loop: CASSLWSEGELFF. The nucleotide sequence is given as TGTGCCAGCAGCTTATGGTCGGAGGGGGAGCTGTTTTTT. The chain is assembled from TRBV7-2 and TRBJ2-2; no D gene can be assigned with confidence. Deletion took 2 bases off V and 8 bases off J, with a span of 9 bases between the germline ends. The germline V gene provides CDR1 SGHTA and CDR2 FQGNSA. Including the terminal cysteine and phenylalanine, the CDR3 comprises 13 residues. CDR3 DNA only is kept here, 39 bases in frame from base 1.